Below, one T cell receptor (beta chain) is given with its context. Its antigen is unidentified. The CDR3 has 16 residues. Germline values: CDR1 DFQATT, CDR2 SNEGSKA (reference sequence). V lost 3 bases and J 1 base, leaving 16 bases between the germline ends. The stimulus was an HIV-1 Gag 15-mer peptide pool, about 1.1 ug/peptide/mL. Memory cells lacking CD40L and CD69 with high CD45RO were sorted. The data stem from a study of persistence of HIV-infected CD4 T cells. The immunoSEQ assay was version 4, run in survey mode. Only in-frame clones appear in the TCRdb table, and some are missing; sequencing was by immunoSEQ multiplex PCR. This sample has approximately 65,000 clones, with roughly 77% found just once.

The sequencing used CD4+ T cells sorted from PBMCs after roughly 17-hour stimulation, collected from a patient who received antiretroviral therapy. This clonotype originated in an adult man with HIV who was CMV-seropositive. The genes are TRBV20-1 and TRBJ1-3, with D possibly TRBD1 on 5 matching bases. This chain's CDR3 is CSASRRGRGSGNTIYF. The CDR3 region has the DNA TGCAGTGCTAGTCGGAGGGGTAGGGGATCTGGAAACACCATATATTTT.